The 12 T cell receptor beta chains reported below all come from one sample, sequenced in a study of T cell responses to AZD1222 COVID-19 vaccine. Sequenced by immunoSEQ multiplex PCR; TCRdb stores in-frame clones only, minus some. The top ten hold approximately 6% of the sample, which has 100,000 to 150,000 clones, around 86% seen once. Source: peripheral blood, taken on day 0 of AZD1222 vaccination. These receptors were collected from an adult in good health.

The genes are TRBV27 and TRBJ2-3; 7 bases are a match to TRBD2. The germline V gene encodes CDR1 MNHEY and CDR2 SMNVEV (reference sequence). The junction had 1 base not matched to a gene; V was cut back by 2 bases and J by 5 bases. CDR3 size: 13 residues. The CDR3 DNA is TGTGCCAGCAGTTTACGCGGGGGAGATACGCAGTATTTT. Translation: CASSLRGGDTQYF.

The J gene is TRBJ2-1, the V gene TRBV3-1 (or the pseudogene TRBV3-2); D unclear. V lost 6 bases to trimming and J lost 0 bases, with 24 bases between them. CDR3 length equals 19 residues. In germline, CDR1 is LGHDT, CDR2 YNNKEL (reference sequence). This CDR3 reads CASSPDPPTYSSSYNEQFF. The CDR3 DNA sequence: TGTGCCAGCAGTCCGGACCCGCCAACTTACTCGAGCTCCTACAATGAGCAGTTCTTC.

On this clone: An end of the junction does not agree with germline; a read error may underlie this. Here the CDR3 DNA reads TGTGCCAGCAGCTCATTGGGACAGGGGGGATCTAAATATGGCTACACCTTC. It specifies CASSSLGQGGSKYGYTF. The chain joins TRBV7-8 to TRBJ1-2; 11 nucleotides align to TRBD1. Germline V lookup: CDR1 SGHVS, CDR2 FQNEAQ. CDR3 size: 17 residues.

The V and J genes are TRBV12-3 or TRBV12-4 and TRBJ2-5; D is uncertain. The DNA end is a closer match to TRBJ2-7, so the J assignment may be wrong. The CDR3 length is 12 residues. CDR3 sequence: CASSLRSYEQYF. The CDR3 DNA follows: TGTGCCAGCAGTTTACGGTCCTACGAGCAGTACTTC.

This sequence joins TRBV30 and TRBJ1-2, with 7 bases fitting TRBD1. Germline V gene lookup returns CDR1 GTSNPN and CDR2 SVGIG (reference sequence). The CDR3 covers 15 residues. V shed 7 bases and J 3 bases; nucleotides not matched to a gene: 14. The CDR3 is CAFIAQGNLYYGYTF. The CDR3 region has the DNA TGTGCCTTCATCGCACAGGGGAACCTTTACTATGGCTACACCTTC.

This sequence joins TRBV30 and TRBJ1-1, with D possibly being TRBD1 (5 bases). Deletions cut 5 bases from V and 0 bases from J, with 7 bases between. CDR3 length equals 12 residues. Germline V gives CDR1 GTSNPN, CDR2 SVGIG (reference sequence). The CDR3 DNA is TGTGCCTGGGGACACATGAACACTGAAGCTTTCTTT. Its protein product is CAWGHMNTEAFF.

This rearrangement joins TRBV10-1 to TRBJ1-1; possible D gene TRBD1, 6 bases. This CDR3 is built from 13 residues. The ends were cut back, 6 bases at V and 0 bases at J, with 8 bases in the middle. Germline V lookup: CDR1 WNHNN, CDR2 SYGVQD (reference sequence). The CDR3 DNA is TGCGCCAGCAGACAGGGTATGAACACTGAAGCTTTCTTT. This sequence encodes CASRQGMNTEAFF.

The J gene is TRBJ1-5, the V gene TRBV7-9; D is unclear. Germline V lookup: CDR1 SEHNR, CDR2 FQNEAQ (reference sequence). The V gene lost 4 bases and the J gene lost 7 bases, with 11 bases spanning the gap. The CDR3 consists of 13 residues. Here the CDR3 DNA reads TGTGCCAGCAGCTCAGACGGGCGGCAGCCCCAGCATTTT. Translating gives CASSSDGRQPQHF. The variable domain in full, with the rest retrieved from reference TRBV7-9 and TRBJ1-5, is DTGVSQNPRHKITKRGQNVTFRCDPISEHNRLYWYRQTLGQGPEFLTYFQNEAQLEKSRLLSDRFSAERPKGSFSTLEIQRTEQGDSAMYLCASSSDGRQPQHFGDGTRLSIL.

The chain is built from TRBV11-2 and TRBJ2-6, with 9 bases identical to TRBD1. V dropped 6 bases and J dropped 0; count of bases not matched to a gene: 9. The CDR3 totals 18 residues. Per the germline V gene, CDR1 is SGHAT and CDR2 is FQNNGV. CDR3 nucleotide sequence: TGTGCCAGCAGGCGCCGGGACAGGGCCGGCTCTGGGGCCAACGTCCTGACTTTC. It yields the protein CASRRRDRAGSGANVLTF.

CDR3 region: CASSQKMGQSPLHF. Written as DNA, the CDR3 is TGTGCCAGCAGCCAAAAAATGGGGCAATCACCCCTCCACTTT. V gene TRBV3-1 (or the pseudogene TRBV3-2) combines with J gene TRBJ1-6; D is possibly TRBD1 (5 bases). With 2 bases removed from V and 10 bases from J, the gap between germline ends came to 12 bases. The CDR3 covers 14 residues. From germline, CDR1 is LGHDT and CDR2 YNNKEL (reference sequence).

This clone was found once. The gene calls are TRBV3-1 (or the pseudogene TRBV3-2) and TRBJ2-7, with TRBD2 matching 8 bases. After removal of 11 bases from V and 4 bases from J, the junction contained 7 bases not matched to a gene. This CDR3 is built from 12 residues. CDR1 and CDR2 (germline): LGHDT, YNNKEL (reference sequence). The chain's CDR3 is CASAGGRYEQYF. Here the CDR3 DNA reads TGTGCCTCGGCGGGGGGCAGATACGAGCAGTACTTC.

The CDR3 reads CASSLNRGHEKLFF. The CDR3 DNA follows: TGTGCCAGCAGCTTGAACAGGGGACATGAAAAACTGTTTTTT. The chain combines TRBV7-2 with TRBJ1-4; 7 bases are a match to TRBD1. The germline CDR1 and CDR2 sequences are SGHTA and FQGNSA. The trim removed 3 bases at V and 6 bases at J, leaving 4 bases unmatched. The length of the CDR3 is 14 residues.